The 32 T cell receptor beta chains given below trace back to one sample, sequenced in a study of T cell clusters in autoimmune cytopenias. TRB was amplified by touch-down multiplex PCR, primer pools A and B combined. For each CDR3 protein, TCRdb gives one entry from its re-call of the multiplex PCR reads, without DNA. Here the sample table reports around 7,400 distinct CDR3 sequences. TRB amplification used 200 to 250 ng of peripheral blood genomic DNA. Specimen: peripheral blood. These receptors were obtained from a human donor with an autoimmune cytopenia or autoimmune hepatitis (not recorded which).

This chain links TRBV20-1 with TRBJ1-5; the D call from TCRdb, TRBD1, cannot be confirmed without DNA. The CDR3 loop spans 15 amino acids. CDR1 DFQATT and CDR2 SNEGSKA come from the germline V gene (reference sequence). The CDR3 is CSARPRGAGNQPQHF.

The V gene is TRBV12-3 or TRBV12-4, the J gene TRBJ1-2; the TCRdb D gene call, TRBD1, has no DNA to confirm it. The CDR3 runs to 15 residues. CDR3 protein: CASSYTGGKGYGYTF.

This sequence joins TRBV12-3 or TRBV12-4 and TRBJ2-2. There are 16 residues in the CDR3. The CDR3 here is CASSLKGPANTGELFF.

This chain uses TRBV4-2 with TRBJ2-5. CDR1 is LGHNA and CDR2 is YNFKEQ in the germline V gene. The CDR3 runs to 17 residues. The CDR3 loop reads CASSQENFGSIQETQYF.

The chain combines TRBV13 with TRBJ2-1; TCRdb's D call of TRBD1 is untestable without DNA. The CDR3 loop spans 15 amino acids. Germline lookup yields CDR1 PRHDT and CDR2 FYEKMQ (reference sequence). CDR3 protein: CASSLSGGAWDEQFF.

By frequency, this clonotype registers medium-sized. The chain uses TRBV6-1 and TRBJ2-3; with no DNA, the TCRdb D assignment of TRBD2 cannot be verified. Germline assignment: CDR1 MNHNS and CDR2 SASEGT. CDR3 size: 18 residues. CDR3: CASSEHGRTSGITDTQYF.

The V call is TRBV2, the J call TRBJ1-5. CDR1 and CDR2 (germline): SNHLY, FYNNEI. The length of the CDR3 is 13 residues. This CDR3 is CASNSDFNQPQHF.

The rearrangement links TRBV6-6 to TRBJ2-1; TCRdb's D call of TRBD2 is untestable without DNA. The CDR3 contains 13 residues. CDR1 and CDR2 from the germline V gene are MNHNY and SVGAGI (reference sequence). This CDR3 reads CASSYSREGNQFF.

V usage is TRBV6-1 and J usage is TRBJ1-2; the TRBD1 assignment by TCRdb is unverifiable without DNA. The germline gives CDR1 MNHNS, CDR2 SASEGT. There are 16 residues in the CDR3. CDR3 residues: CASSASQYTGEEGYTF.

This clonotype ranks as medium-sized in terms of frequency. The chain joins TRBV6-5 to TRBJ1-2. Germline CDR1 reads MNHEY; CDR2 reads SVGAGI. CDR3 length: 15 amino acids. CDR3: CASSYSTRGRSGYTF.

The CDR3 protein is CASRTGVTAEAFF. The chain has TRBV12-3 or TRBV12-4 and TRBJ1-1; TCRdb's D gene call, TRBD1, goes unchecked for lack of DNA. This CDR3 spans 13 amino acids.

By frequency, this clonotype registers medium-sized. This sequence joins TRBV6-5 and TRBJ1-1; TCRdb picks TRBD1, but there is no DNA to check that call. Germline V gene lookup returns CDR1 MNHEY and CDR2 SVGAGI. CDR3 length: 14 residues. The CDR3 here is CASKLGQLNTEAFF.

The rearrangement joins TRBV7-9 to TRBJ1-1; lacking DNA, the TRBD1 call made by TCRdb goes unchecked. Germline-derived CDR1 and CDR2 are SEHNR and FQNEAQ (reference sequence). The CDR3 sequence is 15 residues long. This CDR3 is CASSLASGMNTEAFF.

This clonotype ranks as medium-sized in terms of frequency. V usage is TRBV5-6 and J usage is TRBJ1-2. Germline values: CDR1 SGHDT, CDR2 YYEEEE. There are 16 residues in the CDR3. The CDR3 region is CASSLDRSGRVLGYTF.

The rearrangement uses TRBV6-5 and TRBJ1-1; TCRdb designates TRBD1, a call that cannot be tested without DNA. This CDR3 is built from 15 residues. The germline V gene has CDR1 MNHEY and CDR2 SVGAGI. CDR3 in amino acids: CASSYSAGHTTEAFF.

The chain joins TRBV12-5 to TRBJ1-2. The germline gives CDR1 LGHNT, CDR2 FRNRAP. The CDR3 length is 16 residues. The CDR3 loop reads CASGLGSAIINYGYTF. The complete variable domain, with remaining parts taken from reference TRBV12-5 and TRBJ1-2, reads DARVTQTPRHKVTEMGQEVTMRCQPILGHNTVFWYRQTMMQGLELLAYFRNRAPLDDSGMPKDRFSAEMPDATLATLKIQPSEPRDSAVYFCASGLGSAIINYGYTFGSGTRLTVV.

The chain combines TRBV12-3 or TRBV12-4 with TRBJ1-5; absent DNA, TCRdb's TRBD1 call cannot be checked. The CDR3 is made up of 14 amino acids. CDR3 in amino acids: CASSQGQSNQPQHF.

This clonotype is labeled medium-sized based on frequency. The rearrangement joins TRBV12-3 or TRBV12-4 to TRBJ2-3; TCRdb proposes TRBD2, but this gene call is untestable without DNA. CDR3 length equals 17 residues. The CDR3 spells CASSPGLAGINTDTQYF.

This sequence joins TRBV13 and TRBJ2-2. The CDR3 runs to 18 residues. The V gene's germline CDR1 is PRHDT and CDR2 FYEKMQ (reference sequence). CDR3 sequence reads: CASSFLFRRSGITGELFF.

The rearrangement uses TRBV5-1 and TRBJ1-2; TCRdb proposes TRBD1, but this gene call is untestable without DNA. Germline V gene data show CDR1 as SGHRS and CDR2 as YFSETQ. This CDR3 has 15 amino acids. The CDR3 region is CASSLQGANNYGYTF.

This chain links TRBV9 with TRBJ2-1; TCRdb proposes TRBD2, but this gene call is untestable without DNA. The CDR3 has 17 residues. The germline CDR1 and CDR2 sequences are SGDLS and YYNGEE. CDR3 region: CASSSPGAGGPYNEQFF. Full variable domain (remainder filled in from reference TRBV9 and TRBJ2-1): DSGVTQTPKHLITATGQRVTLRCSPRSGDLSVYWYQQSLDQGLQFLIQYYNGEERAKGNILERFSAQQFPDLHSELNLSSLELGDSALYFCASSSPGAGGPYNEQFFGPGTRLTVL.

The chain uses TRBV10-3 and TRBJ1-1. This CDR3 contains 17 residues. Germline assignment: CDR1 ENHRY and CDR2 SYGVKD. The CDR3 sequence is CAISEMYTQEGNTEAFF.

The chain links TRBV12-3 or TRBV12-4 to TRBJ2-1; TCRdb selects TRBD2, and the lack of DNA leaves this call unchecked. CDR3 length equals 16 residues. CDR3: CASSLRGSGSSDEQFF.

The V call is TRBV7-3, the J call TRBJ2-2; with no DNA, the TCRdb D assignment of TRBD1 cannot be verified. CDR1 is SGHTA and CDR2 is FQGTGA in the germline V gene. The CDR3 contains 15 residues. CDR3 in amino acids: CASSLGTGVTGELFF.

The genes are TRBV5-1 and TRBJ2-1; TCRdb designates TRBD1, a call that cannot be tested without DNA. Germline CDR1 is SGHRS and CDR2 is YFSETQ. This CDR3 has 15 residues. The CDR3 region is CASRIQGSSRNEQFF.

The chain joins TRBV12-5 to TRBJ1-5; TCRdb indicates TRBD1, and absent DNA this call remains unverified. Germline CDR1 reads LGHNT; CDR2 reads FRNRAP. The CDR3 runs to 13 residues. The CDR3 is CASGFWGSQPQHF.

This chain connects TRBV19 to TRBJ2-5; TCRdb returns TRBD2, unconfirmable since there is no DNA. Germline values: CDR1 LNHDA, CDR2 SQIVND (reference sequence). The CDR3 extends over 12 amino acids. CDR3 residues: CASSSAGETQYF.

V usage is TRBV20-1 and J usage is TRBJ1-6; there is no DNA to check the TCRdb D call of TRBD1. CDR3 size: 16 residues. The germline V gene encodes CDR1 DFQATT and CDR2 SNEGSKA (reference sequence). The chain's CDR3 is CSARARTGADNSPLHF.

Measured by frequency, this clonotype is medium-sized. The chain uses TRBV20-1 and TRBJ2-1; TCRdb proposes TRBD2, but this gene call is untestable without DNA. The CDR3 totals 14 residues. Germline CDR1 and CDR2: DFQATT and SNEGSKA (reference sequence). The CDR3 loop is CSVLPVLTYNEQFF.

This clonotype is classed as medium-sized by frequency. The chain recombines TRBV7-6 with TRBJ1-1. The CDR3 runs 15 residues. Germline V lookup: CDR1 SGHVS, CDR2 FNYEAQ. The CDR3 here is CASSLIIDMEAEAFF.

This clonotype is labeled medium-sized (0.01 to 0.1%) based on frequency. The chain carries TRBV30 and TRBJ1-1. CDR1 and CDR2 from the germline V gene are GTSNPN and SVGIG (reference sequence). The CDR3 is 13 amino acids. The CDR3 spells CAWNAKANTEAFF.

Judged by frequency, this clonotype is medium-sized. V usage is TRBV30 and J usage is TRBJ1-1; the TRBD1 assignment by TCRdb is unverifiable without DNA. CDR1 is GTSNPN, CDR2 SVGIG, per germline (reference sequence). This CDR3 comprises 12 residues. This CDR3 reads CAWSTGTREAFF.